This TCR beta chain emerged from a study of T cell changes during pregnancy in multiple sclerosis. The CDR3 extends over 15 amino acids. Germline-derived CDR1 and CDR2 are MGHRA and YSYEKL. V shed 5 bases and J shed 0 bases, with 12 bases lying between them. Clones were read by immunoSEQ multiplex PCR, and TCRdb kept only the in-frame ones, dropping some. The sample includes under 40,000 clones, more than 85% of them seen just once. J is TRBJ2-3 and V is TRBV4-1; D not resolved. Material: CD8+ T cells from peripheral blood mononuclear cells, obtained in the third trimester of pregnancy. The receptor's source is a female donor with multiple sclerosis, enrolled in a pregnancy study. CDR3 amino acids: CASSGQVTSTDTQYF. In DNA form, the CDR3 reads TGCGCCAGCAGCGGGCAGGTCACTAGCACAGATACGCAGTATTTT.